A selection of T cell receptor beta chains follows, all from one sample in a study of shared T cell receptors in the human thymus. Measured with immunoSEQ multiplex PCR; TCRdb has only the in-frame clones, and not every one. The sample gives 600,000 to 900,000 clones, roughly 88% of which show up once; about 0.0098% is in the top ten. These records were also assigned to another study, of human thymus T cells.

Sample: thymocytes. Every receptor here comes from a girl under three years old with a congenital heart defect. Each CDR3 is given with its conserved first and last residue. Each record gives: J gene, V gene, D gene, clone size, CDR3 protein, CDR3 DNA. D genes are given only for firm matches. A clone size is listed for some rows: how often the clone was seen (once, few, many), or a class if it is expanded.

>TRBJ1-1|TRBV5-5|.|once
CASTFGGGTEAFF
TGTGCCAGCACCTTCGGTGGGGGGACTGAAGCTTTCTTT
>TRBJ1-1|TRBV9|TRBD1|.
CASSSGDDRAEAFF
TGTGCCAGCAGCTCCGGAGACGACAGGGCGGAAGCTTTCTTT
>TRBJ1-4|TRBV28|.|.
CASGPVPTNEKLFF
TGTGCCAGCGGCCCCGTTCCAACTAATGAAAAACTGTTTTTT
>TRBJ2-3|TRBV19|TRBD2|.
CASSIISGGASLDTQYF
TGTGCCAGTAGTATCATTAGCGGGGGGGCATCCCTCGATACGCAGTATTTT
>TRBJ1-1|TRBV29-1|.|.
CSVEGSSNTEAFF
TGCAGCGTTGAGGGCAGTTCGAACACTGAAGCTTTCTTT
>TRBJ1-1|TRBV7-8|.|.
CASSLDDGGPLDTEAFF
TGTGCCAGCAGCTTAGATGACGGGGGGCCTTTGGACACTGAAGCTTTCTTT
>TRBJ1-5|TRBV28|.|.
CASRTTGDSNQPQHF
TGTGCCAGCAGGACAACAGGAGATAGCAATCAGCCCCAGCATTTT
>TRBJ1-4|TRBV11-2|.|.
CASSLGFRETNEKLFF
TGTGCCAGCAGCTTAGGTTTCAGGGAAACTAATGAAAAACTGTTTTTT
>TRBJ2-3|TRBV7-3|TRBD2|.
CASSSLAGGKQYF
TGTGCCAGCAGCTCACTAGCGGGGGGGAAACAGTATTTT
>TRBJ1-1|TRBV12-5|.|.
CASGRASAGVWDTEAFF
TGTGCTAGTGGGCGGGCCAGCGCAGGGGTTTGGGACACTGAAGCTTTCTTT
>TRBJ1-4|TRBV6-6|.|.
CASGGRITNEKLFF
TGTGCCAGCGGCGGGAGGATAACTAATGAAAAACTGTTTTTT
>TRBJ1-2|TRBV9|.|.
CASSVGDTGHQNYGYTF
TGTGCCAGCAGCGTAGGAGATACAGGGCACCAAAACTATGGCTACACCTTC
>TRBJ2-5|TRBV2|.|.
CASSGGGNLQETQYF
TGTGCCAGCAGTGGGGGAGGTAACCTTCAAGAGACCCAGTACTTC
>TRBJ1-1|TRBV18|TRBD1|.
CASSPLEGGDRSEAFF
TGTGCCAGCTCGCCCCTCGAGGGGGGGGACAGGTCTGAAGCTTTCTTT
>TRBJ2-7|TRBV6-4|.|.
CASSSASGREQYF
TGTGCCAGCAGTTCGGCAAGCGGACGGGAGCAGTACTTC
>TRBJ2-1|TRBV28|TRBD2|.
CASSPPSGGGTYNEQFF
TGTGCCAGCAGTCCCCCCAGCGGGGGGGGAACATACAATGAGCAGTTCTTC
>TRBJ1-6|TRBV28|TRBD1|.
CASSTRDSRDSPLHF
TGTGCCAGCAGTACCCGGGACAGTAGGGATTCACCCCTCCACTTT
>TRBJ2-2|TRBV6-1|TRBD1|few
CASSEAPRTGGLGITGELFF
TGTGCCAGCAGTGAAGCCCCCCGGACAGGGGGGCTAGGTATCACCGGGGAGCTGTTTTTT
>TRBJ2-1|TRBV6-4|TRBD2|few
CASSDPGGPNNEQFF
TGTGCCAGCAGCGATCCGGGGGGGCCCAACAATGAGCAGTTCTTC
>TRBJ1-2|TRBV4-1|TRBD1|.
CASSQGSRDRGKIYGYTF
TGCGCCAGCAGCCAAGGGAGTCGGGACAGGGGAAAGATCTATGGCTACACCTTC
>TRBJ2-1|TRBV29-1|.|.
CSVVRDNPSDYYNEQFF
TGCAGCGTTGTTCGTGACAATCCCTCCGACTACTACAATGAGCAGTTCTTC
>TRBJ2-1|TRBV5-1|.|few
CASSLPGAPYNEQFF
TGCGCCAGCAGCTTACCAGGGGCCCCCTACAATGAGCAGTTCTTC
>TRBJ1-3|TRBV18|.|.
CASSRSPDTGYRNTIYF
TGTGCCAGCTCACGATCCCCCGATACAGGGTATCGAAACACCATATATTTT
>TRBJ1-2|TRBV4-1|TRBD1|.
CASSQDRATNYGYTF
TGCGCCAGCAGCCAGGACAGGGCCACTAACTATGGCTACACCTTC